The 9 T cell receptor beta chains below all came from one sample that was sequenced in a study of T cells in Graves' hyperthyroidism and ophthalmopathy. Authors of the study amplified TCR beta CDR3 regions from RNA transcripts. HTBI primers were used for first-round RT-PCR of the TCR CDR3. TCRdb processed the multiplex PCR reads anew with MiXCR; each CDR3 protein has one entry. The repertoire holds 450,000 to 600,000 distinct CDR3 sequences, with 15% to 20% as singletons. Material for sequencing was blood. The receptors stem from a middle-aged man with Graves' ophthalmopathy.

This clonotype was detected once. This chain connects TRBV24-1 to TRBJ2-1, with D possibly being TRBD2 (7 bases). The CDR3 totals 16 residues. Germline CDR1 and CDR2: KGHDR and SFDVKD. Trimming stripped 1 base from V and 3 bases from J, with 12 bases between. The CDR3 coding sequence is TGTGCCACCAGTGATTTTCGGGGAGGGGGCTACAATGAGCAGTTCTTC. Protein: CATSDFRGGGYNEQFF.

The J gene is TRBJ1-5, the V gene TRBV5-1, with no clear D. The V gene's germline CDR1 is SGHRS and CDR2 YFSETQ. This CDR3 is 19 amino acids long. V was cut by 1 base and J by 3 bases, with 23 bases left in between. CDR3 protein: CASSLRDVRTGQANQPQHF. Written as DNA, the CDR3 is TGCGCCAGCAGCTTGCGAGATGTTAGGACTGGGCAGGCCAATCAGCCCCAGCATTTT.

The J gene is TRBJ1-1, the V gene TRBV19; 10 bases line up with TRBD1. CDR1 LNHDA and CDR2 SQIVND come from the germline V gene (reference sequence). V lost 9 bases, J lost 0 bases, and 13 bases stayed unmatched. The CDR3 is 17 residues long. The CDR3 loop is CASTPWTGGKMNTEAFF. CDR3 coding DNA: TGTGCCAGCACTCCATGGACAGGGGGGAAAATGAACACTGAAGCTTTCTTT.

This clonotype was detected a few times. V gene TRBV5-5 combines with J gene TRBJ2-3; TRBD2 is a possible D gene (6 bases). The CDR3 extends over 15 amino acids. Germline lookup yields CDR1 SGHKS and CDR2 YYEKEE (reference sequence). The germline V and J ends were trimmed by 1 base and 1 base, with 10 bases remaining between them. CDR3: CASSLSVAGTDTQYF. DNA of the CDR3: TGTGCCAGCAGCTTGTCGGTAGCGGGCACAGATACGCAGTATTTT.

This clonotype was recorded at least ten times. The V gene is TRBV6-1, the J gene TRBJ2-1; TRBD2 agrees at 9 bases. CDR1 MNHNS and CDR2 SASEGT come from the germline V gene. There are 17 residues in the CDR3. V trimming: 5 bases; J trimming: 4 bases; junction bases outside the gene matches: 12. Here the CDR3 DNA reads TGTGCCAGCAGTCCGACACAGGCTAGCGGGACATACAATGAGCAGTTCTTC. It is translated as CASSPTQASGTYNEQFF.

The chain carries TRBV4-1 and TRBJ2-5; perhaps TRBD1 as D (6 bases). Germline V gene data show CDR1 as MGHRA and CDR2 as YSYEKL. This CDR3 has 13 residues. V lost 1 base and J lost 6, with 9 bases in between. CDR3 amino acids: CASSQVWGQTQYF. CDR3 DNA sequence: TGCGCCAGCAGCCAAGTCTGGGGGCAGACCCAGTACTTC.

The chain uses TRBV6-1 and TRBJ2-5, with D tentatively TRBD2 (6 bases). The CDR3 sequence is 18 residues long. V was clipped by 6 bases and J by 2 bases, with 25 bases between them. Germline CDR1 MNHNS, CDR2 SASEGT. The CDR3: CASSRVVASAEGQETQYF. CDR3 in DNA: TGTGCCAGCAGCCGCGTTGTTGCCAGCGCGGAGGGGCAAGAGACCCAGTACTTC.

This sequence joins TRBV20-1 and TRBJ1-2; D is uncertain. Germline V gene lookup returns CDR1 DFQATT and CDR2 SNEGSKA (reference sequence). The CDR3 is 14 amino acids. The ends were cut back, 0 bases at V and 4 bases at J, with 12 bases in the middle. The DNA for the CDR3 is TGCAGTGCTAGAGATCTAGGAGGAGGCTATGGCTACACCTTC. The encoded protein is CSARDLGGGYGYTF.

This clonotype was seen only a few times. The chain joins TRBV6-1 to TRBJ2-7, with 8 bases identical to TRBD1. The germline V gene encodes CDR1 MNHNS and CDR2 SASEGT. V lost 6 bases to trimming and J lost 0 bases; unmatched junction nucleotides: 13. The CDR3 sequence is 17 residues long. The DNA of the CDR3 is TGTGCCAGCAGCCGCGGACAGGGAGAATTTAGCTCCTACGAGCAGTACTTC. Translating it yields CASSRGQGEFSSYEQYF.